Listed below are T cell receptor beta chains from one sample, sequenced in a study of metastatic and nonmetastatic thyroid tumors. TCRdb reprocessed the PCR reads using MiXCR. The profile shows about 43,000 clones, about 3.3% of them singletons. Material: blood. These receptor sequences come from a female donor with papillary thyroid cancer or a benign thyroid nodule (not recorded which). Some clones in this sample may be carry-over from other donors' samples. Both conserved end residues are part of each CDR3. Where a row states a size, it is once, few, many or the class of an expanded clone; other rows omit it.

size: few; V: TRBV7-9; CDR3: CAISLVQGNYGYTF
size: -; V: TRBV6-1; CDR3: CASGGGLAGWQFF
size: many; V: TRBV6-5; CDR3: CASSYRGQGSTEAFF
size: -; V: TRBV5-8; CDR3: CASSEGSPWRGRNSPLHF
size: many; V: TRBV5-4; CDR3: CASSLDRSDGAEAFF
size: many; V: TRBV20-1; CDR3: CSASLNQGSSANVLTF
size: many; V: TRBV20-1; CDR3: CSVRGLGNTEAFF
size: few; V: TRBV7-9; CDR3: CASSPFGTSAYEQYF
size: -; V: TRBV20-1; CDR3: CSARDRSGRRNTGELFF
size: -; V: TRBV27; CDR3: CASSLSTVSEQYF
size: many; V: TRBV7-2; CDR3: CASSLDRARNEQFF
size: few; V: TRBV5-1; CDR3: CASSRDGAGANVLTF
size: -; V: TRBV27; CDR3: CASRSRLAGRRQEQFF
size: -; V: TRBV6-2/TRBV6-3; CDR3: CASSYSRTWDNEQFFGPGELFF
size: medium-sized; V: TRBV4-1; CDR3: CASSVTRGNTIYF
size: many; V: TRBV30; CDR3: CAWGRRSYEQYF
size: few; V: TRBV19; CDR3: CASSISDRADTQYF
size: many; V: TRBV12-3/TRBV12-4; CDR3: CASQKSSGNTIYF
size: many; V: TRBV27; CDR3: CASRKGQTGQLAYSPLHF
size: many; V: TRBV20-1; CDR3: CSVPSGGKYGYTF
size: -; V: TRBV6-1; CDR3: CASSESWDRPRISYEQYF
size: many; V: TRBV6-5; CDR3: CASSYSGNRVETQYF